Shown below are 2 T cell receptor beta chains from a single sample sequenced in a study of blood T cell repertoires in COVID-19 (dated by TCRdb to the early 2020s). Library preparation used the immunoSEQ multiplex PCR assay. TCRdb retrieved this table from immuneACCESS and kept in-frame rearrangements only. Not all clones are present; in checked studies, unresolved V genes account for under half, and no reason is known for the remainder. Here the sample has around 380,000 clones; 81% occur a single time. The ten largest clones take up 1.1% of the sample. Sequences were obtained from peripheral blood. The receptors derive from a human donor with acute or convalescent COVID-19. The donor label of this sample is uncertain.

The J gene is TRBJ2-1, the V gene TRBV5-1; D unresolved. Germline-derived CDR1 and CDR2 are SGHRS and YFSETQ. With 1 base removed from V and 0 bases from J, the gap between germline ends came to 11 bases. The CDR3 length is 16 residues. The CDR3, as DNA: TGCGCCAGCAGCTTGAACGTCAGAAGCTCCTACAATGAGCAGTTCTTC. Translation gives CASSLNVRSSYNEQFF.

The sample holds one count of this clone. The genes are TRBV2 and TRBJ1-6; D not resolved. The CDR3 loop spans 13 amino acids. Trimming shortened V by 7 bases and J by 7 bases, and 11 bases separated the two germline ends. Germline CDR1 SNHLY, CDR2 FYNNEI. The CDR3 region is CASNSWENSPLHF. The CDR3 region has the DNA TGTGCCAGCAACTCTTGGGAGAATTCACCCCTCCACTTT.